The T cell receptor beta chain under discussion was sequenced for a study of blood T cell repertoires in COVID-19 (TCRdb year 2020). Study-wide context: Collaborator samples came from the United States, Italy and Spain and covered acute and convalescent phases of COVID-19. The material from the prospective study consisted of cDNA or gDNA derived from T cells, B-cell-depleted T cells, or PBMCs. Deeply sampled blood TCRbeta repertoires from subjects exposed to, actively infected with, or recovered from COVID-19 were included in the dataset. The repertoires were made available in a free public database intended to serve as a resource for research on the immune response to SARS-CoV-2. Samples were obtained from the ongoing ImmuneRACE study (first 160 participants) and from 1,200 or so subjects provided by 6 global collaborators. Nearly every sample came with metadata listing a de-identified subject ID, COVID-19 status, age in years and sex. Where available, HLA class I and class II types were obtained from metadata supplied by the sample provider rather than from assay-based typing. The investigation overall reported the following: Clinical and demographic metadata were provided uncurated, with the amount varying by source and participant.

This clone was detected only once. Its antigen remains undetermined. No base quality values were provided; no much bigger clone lies one nucleotide off. TCRbeta CDR3 regions were amplified from genomic DNA by means of the immunoSEQ Assay, a bias-controlled multiplex PCR. As for the original processing: The number of nucleated cells in each sample was estimated by amplification of reference gene primers within the assay. To quantify the absolute abundance of each unique TCRbeta CDR3 rearrangement, sequence reads were collapsed and filtered. For each sample, productive Simpson clonality was calculated by taking the square root of Simpson's diversity index across productive rearrangements. The clones in this table, taken by TCRdb from immuneACCESS, are in-frame only. Not every clone is retained; where verified, under half of the shortfall comes from an unresolved V gene, and the cause of the rest is unknown. V and J calls and clone size are given by that table; D and trimming were obtained from the DNA. The sample table records about 210,000 clones; 70% to 90% of these occur just once. Roughly 4.5% of the sample is taken by the ten largest.

The germline V gene sets CDR1 to SGHRS and CDR2 to YFSETQ. V trim: 4 bases; J trim: 7 bases; unmatched bases: 6. From cysteine to phenylalanine, the CDR3 is 14 amino acids long. Only the CDR3 part of the read is kept: 42 bases, read in frame from the first base. Participants in the prospective study were aged about 18 to 90 years, lived in over 20 United States geographic areas, and enrolled through a virtual design. In the prospective study, cohorts were assigned on the basis of participant-reported clinical history obtained from a screening survey and a study questionnaire. Mobile phlebotomists in the prospective study collected whole blood, serum and a nasopharyngeal or oropharyngeal swab from every participant. Over a roughly 2-month period, participants in the prospective study had the option of providing additional blood draws and questionnaires. Blood samples from the prospective study were shipped frozen or at room temperature prior to DNA extraction.

The sequence was obtained from a man aged 30 to 45 with acute COVID-19. The chain uses TRBV5-1 and TRBJ1-4, with 8 bases aligning to TRBD1. Specimen: PBMCs or T cells enriched from blood (not recorded which). CDR3 protein: CASSIGTGFEKLFF. Read as DNA, the sequence is TGCGCCAGCAGCATAGGGACAGGCTTTGAAAAACTGTTTTTT.